Sequencing of this T cell receptor (beta chain) was carried out in a study of blood T cells in healthy people across ages. This clonotype occurred once. Its specificity is not known. Germline CDR1 DFQATT, CDR2 SNEGSKA (reference sequence). This CDR3 is 14 amino acids long. V lost 5 bases to trimming and J lost 5 bases, with 16 bases between them. Peripheral blood was drawn, approximately 10 milliliters per donor. Per sample, a minimum of 6 million PBMCs were isolated. The study, taken as a whole, reports: Greater diversity and more naive CD4+ cells were seen in long-lived donors than in aged donors.

It was with a sample-barcoded 5' primer and a J-beta primer mix that a second PCR of roughly 7 to 12 cycles was run. Every cDNA was tagged by a template-switch adaptor with 12 random nucleotides. TCRdb independently ran MiXCR on the 5' RACE reads; one entry per CDR3 protein. The table lists 730,000 or so distinct CDR3 sequences, around 46% of them singletons. The clonotype comes from a woman aged 55-70 years in good health. Sample: blood. The chain employs TRBV20-1 and TRBJ2-1, with D possibly being TRBD1 (6 bases). CDR3 in amino acids: CSAYVGGQHNEQFF. The CDR3 bases are TGCAGTGCTTACGTTGGGGGACAACACAATGAGCAGTTCTTC.